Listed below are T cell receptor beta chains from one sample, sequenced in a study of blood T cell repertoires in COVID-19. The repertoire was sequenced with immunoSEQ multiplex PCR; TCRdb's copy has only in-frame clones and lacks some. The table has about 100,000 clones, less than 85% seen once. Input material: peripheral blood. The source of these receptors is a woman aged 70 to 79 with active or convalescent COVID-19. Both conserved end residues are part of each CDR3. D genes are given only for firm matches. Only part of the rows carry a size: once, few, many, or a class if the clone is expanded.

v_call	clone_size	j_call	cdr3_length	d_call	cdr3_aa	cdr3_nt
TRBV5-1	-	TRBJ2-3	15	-	CASSPRDTSTDTQYF	TGCGCCAGCAGCCCCAGGGATACCAGCACAGATACGCAGTATTTT
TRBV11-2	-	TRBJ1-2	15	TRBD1	CASSLDPQGASGYTF	TGTGCCAGCAGCTTAGACCCACAGGGGGCCTCTGGCTACACCTTC
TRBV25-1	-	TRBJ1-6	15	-	CASSGTGQSNSPLHF	TGTGCCAGCAGTGGGACGGGACAAAGCAATTCACCCCTCCACTTT
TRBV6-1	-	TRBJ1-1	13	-	CASSETDRSKAFF	TGTGCCAGCAGTGAGACCGACAGGAGTAAGGCTTTCTTT
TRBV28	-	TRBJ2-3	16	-	CASSSPRPTALDTQYF	TGTGCCAGCAGTTCCCCGCGACCAACAGCATTAGATACGCAGTATTTT
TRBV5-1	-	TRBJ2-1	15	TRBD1	CASSLAGGAGNEQFF	TGCGCCAGCAGCTTGGCAGGGGGCGCTGGCAATGAGCAGTTCTTC
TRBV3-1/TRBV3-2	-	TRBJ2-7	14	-	CASSQADFNYEQYF	TGTGCCAGCAGCCAAGCGGACTTTAACTACGAGCAGTACTTC
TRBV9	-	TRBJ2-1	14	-	CASSGQVESNEQFF	TGTGCCAGCAGCGGACAGGTAGAAAGCAATGAGCAGTTCTTC
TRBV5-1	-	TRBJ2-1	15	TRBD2	CASSRTSGIYNEQFF	TGCGCCAGCAGCCGGACTAGCGGGATATACAATGAGCAGTTCTTC
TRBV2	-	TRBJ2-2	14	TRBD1	CASIDRGAAGELFF	TGTGCCAGTATAGACAGGGGAGCGGCCGGGGAGCTGTTTTTT
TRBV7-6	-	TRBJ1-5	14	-	CASSLNEGIQPQHF	TGTGCCAGCAGCTTAAATGAGGGTATCCAGCCCCAGCATTTT
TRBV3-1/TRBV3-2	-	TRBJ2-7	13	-	CASSQDRTLEQYF	TGTGCCAGCAGCCAAGATAGGACTCTTGAGCAGTACTTC
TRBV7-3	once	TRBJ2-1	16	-	CASSSSTSSSYNEQFF	TGTGCCAGCAGCTCCTCGACTTCAAGCTCCTACAATGAGCAGTTCTTC
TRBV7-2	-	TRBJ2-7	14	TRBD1	CASSLERDSYEQYF	TGTGCCAGCAGCTTAGAACGGGACAGCTACGAGCAGTACTTC
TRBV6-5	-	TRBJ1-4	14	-	CASSYSYRNEKLFF	TGTGCCAGCAGTTACTCGTACAGAAATGAAAAACTGTTTTTT
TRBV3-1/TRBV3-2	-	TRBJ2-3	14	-	CASSQDIATDTQYF	TGTGCCAGCAGCCAAGATATAGCGACAGATACGCAGTATTTT
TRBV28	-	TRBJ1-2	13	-	CASQGDTYYGYTF	TGTGCCTCCCAAGGGGACACCTACTATGGCTACACCTTC
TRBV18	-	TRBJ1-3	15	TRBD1	CASSPQSGGGNTIYF	TGTGCCAGCTCACCACAGTCAGGGGGCGGAAACACCATATATTTT
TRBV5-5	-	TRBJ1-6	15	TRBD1	CASSSNRGDNSPLHF	TGTGCCAGCAGCAGTAACAGGGGGGATAATTCACCCCTCCACTTT
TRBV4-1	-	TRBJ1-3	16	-	CASSQGMGGSGNTIYF	TGCGCCAGCAGCCAAGGGATGGGGGGTTCTGGAAACACCATATATTTT
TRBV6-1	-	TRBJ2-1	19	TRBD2	CASSELTSGQISAYNEQFF	TGTGCCAGCAGTGAGTTGACTAGCGGGCAGATCTCGGCTTACAATGAGCAGTTCTTC
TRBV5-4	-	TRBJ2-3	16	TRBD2	CASSLVLAGGLNTQYF	TGTGCCAGCAGCTTGGTTTTAGCGGGAGGGCTTAATACGCAGTATTTT
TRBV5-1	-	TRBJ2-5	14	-	CASSLVSGQETQYF	TGCGCCAGCAGCTTAGTTAGCGGACAAGAGACCCAGTACTTC
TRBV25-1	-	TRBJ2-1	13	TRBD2	CASSSGRADEQFF	TGTGCCAGCAGTAGCGGGAGGGCCGATGAGCAGTTCTTC
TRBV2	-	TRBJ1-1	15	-	CASREFRLDRFEAFF	TGTGCCAGCCGCGAATTTAGGTTAGACAGATTTGAAGCTTTCTTT
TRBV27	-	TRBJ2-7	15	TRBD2	CASRLLPSGSHEQYF	TGTGCCAGCAGACTATTGCCTAGCGGGAGCCACGAGCAGTACTTC
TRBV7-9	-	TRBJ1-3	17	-	CASSLRPQGNSGNTIYF	TGTGCCAGCAGCTTAAGGCCACAGGGCAACTCTGGAAACACCATATATTTT
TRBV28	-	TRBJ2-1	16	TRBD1	CASGPFARQGRSEQFF	TGTGCCAGCGGTCCTTTCGCCCGACAGGGCAGGAGTGAGCAGTTCTTC
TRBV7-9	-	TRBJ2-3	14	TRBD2	CASNGAGSTDTQYF	TGTGCCAGCAACGGAGCGGGGAGCACAGATACGCAGTATTTT
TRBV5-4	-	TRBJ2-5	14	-	CASSLYRVGETQYF	TGTGCCAGCAGCTTGTACAGGGTAGGAGAGACCCAGTACTTC
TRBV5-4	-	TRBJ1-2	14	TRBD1	CASSLRDRVRGYTF	TGTGCCAGCAGCTTGAGGGACAGGGTCCGTGGCTACACCTTC
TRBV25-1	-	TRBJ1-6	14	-	CASSGAYYNSPLHF	TGTGCCAGCAGTGGTGCCTACTATAATTCACCCCTCCACTTT
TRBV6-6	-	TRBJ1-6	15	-	CASIAGGDWDSPLHF	TGTGCCAGCATCGCCGGGGGGGACTGGGATTCACCCCTCCACTTT
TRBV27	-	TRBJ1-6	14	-	CASSLAGHNSPLHF	TGTGCCAGCAGTTTGGCAGGCCATAATTCACCCCTCCACTTT
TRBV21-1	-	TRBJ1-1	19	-	CASSKVGARTGCLNTEAFF	TGTGCCAGCAGCAAAGTCGGGGCCCGGACAGGGTGCCTGAACACTGAAGCTTTCTTT
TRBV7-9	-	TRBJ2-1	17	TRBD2	CASSLGGTSGRYNEQFF	TGTGCCAGCAGCTTAGGGGGGACTAGCGGGCGTTACAATGAGCAGTTCTTC
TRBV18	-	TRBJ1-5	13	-	CASSQTRDQPQHF	TGTGCCAGCTCACAGACTAGGGATCAGCCCCAGCATTTT
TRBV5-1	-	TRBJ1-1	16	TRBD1	CASSLAPDRGGSEAFF	TGCGCCAGCAGCTTGGCCCCCGACAGGGGCGGCTCTGAAGCTTTCTTT
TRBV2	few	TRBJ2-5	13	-	CASRATAQETQYF	TGTGCCAGCAGAGCGACAGCCCAAGAGACCCAGTACTTC
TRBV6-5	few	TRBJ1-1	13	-	CASSLTANTEAFF	TGTGCCAGCAGTCTTACAGCGAACACTGAAGCTTTCTTT
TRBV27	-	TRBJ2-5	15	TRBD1	CASSLIRTGEETQYF	TGTGCCAGTTCTTTGATTAGGACAGGGGAAGAGACCCAGTACTTC
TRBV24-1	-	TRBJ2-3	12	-	CATSDRTDTQYF	TGTGCCACCAGTGATCGGACAGATACGCAGTATTTT
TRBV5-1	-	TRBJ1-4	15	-	CASSLEGRGSEKLFF	TGCGCCAGCAGCTTGGAGGGCAGGGGAAGCGAAAAACTGTTTTTT
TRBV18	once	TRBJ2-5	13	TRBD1	CASSPKGAETQYF	TGTGCCAGCTCACCAAAGGGGGCAGAGACCCAGTACTTC
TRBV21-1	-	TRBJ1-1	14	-	CASSVQGGNTEAFF	TGTGCCAGCAGCGTCCAGGGAGGGAACACTGAAGCTTTCTTT
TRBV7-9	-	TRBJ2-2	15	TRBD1	CASSQGQGNTGELFF	TGTGCCAGCAGCCAGGGACAGGGCAACACCGGGGAGCTGTTTTTT
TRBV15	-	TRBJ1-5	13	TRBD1	CATNPDRAQPQHF	TGTGCCACCAACCCAGACAGGGCTCAGCCCCAGCATTTT
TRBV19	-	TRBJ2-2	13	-	CASSSRGYGELFF	TGTGCCAGTAGTAGCAGGGGTTACGGGGAGCTGTTTTTT
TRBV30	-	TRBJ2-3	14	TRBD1	CASMIDRGYDTQYF	TGTGCCTCTATGATTGACAGGGGGTACGATACGCAGTATTTT
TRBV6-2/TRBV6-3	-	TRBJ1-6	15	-	CASSLQAALGSPLHF	TGTGCCAGCAGCCTACAGGCGGCTCTAGGGTCACCCCTCCACTTT
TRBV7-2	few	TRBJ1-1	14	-	CASSLMWTGTEAFF	TGTGCCAGCAGCTTAATGTGGACTGGGACTGAAGCTTTCTTT
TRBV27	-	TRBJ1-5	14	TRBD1	CASSRDSQGQPQHF	TGTGCCAGCAGCCGGGACAGCCAAGGACAGCCCCAGCATTTT
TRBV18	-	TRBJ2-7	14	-	CASSEAQIVYEQYF	TGTGCCAGCTCCGAAGCACAGATCGTCTACGAGCAGTACTTC
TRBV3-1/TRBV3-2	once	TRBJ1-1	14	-	CASSQAARGIEAFF	TGTGCCAGCAGCCAAGCGGCCAGGGGAATCGAAGCTTTCTTT
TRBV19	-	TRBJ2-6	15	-	CASRQQGSGANVLTF	TGTGCCAGTAGGCAACAGGGCTCTGGGGCCAACGTCCTGACTTTC